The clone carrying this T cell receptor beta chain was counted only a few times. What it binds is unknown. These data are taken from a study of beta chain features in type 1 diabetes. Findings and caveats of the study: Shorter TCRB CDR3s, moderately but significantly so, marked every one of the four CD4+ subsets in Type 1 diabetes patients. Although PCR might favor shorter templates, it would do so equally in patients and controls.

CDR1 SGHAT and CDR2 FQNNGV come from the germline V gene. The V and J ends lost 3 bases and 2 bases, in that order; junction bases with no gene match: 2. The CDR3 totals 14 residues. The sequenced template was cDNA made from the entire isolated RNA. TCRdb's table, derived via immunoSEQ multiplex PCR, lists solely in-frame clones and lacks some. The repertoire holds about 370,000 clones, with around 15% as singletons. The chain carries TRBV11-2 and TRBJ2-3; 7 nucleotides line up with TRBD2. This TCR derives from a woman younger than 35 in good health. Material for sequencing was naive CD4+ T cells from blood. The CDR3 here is CASSFAGVTDTQYF. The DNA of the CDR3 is TGTGCCAGCAGCTTCGCGGGGGTCACAGATACGCAGTATTTT.